Described below is a single TCR beta chain sequence and its context. The antigen remains undetermined. This sample was included in a study of Ad26.COV2.S vaccination and SARS-CoV-2 variants. Whole-study results and caveats: Breadth measured for non-spike TCRs was similar across vaccine and placebo recipients.

Sample treatment: around 19 received Ad26.COV2.S at low or high dose, single or two shots; a few received placebo; per-sample allocation not given. Sampling happened 63 days after the first vaccine or placebo injection. An adult of 18-55 years in Boston served as donor. An Ad26 vector carrying the Wuhan-strain SARS-CoV-2 spike served as the vaccine. The germline V gene has CDR1 SGHVS and CDR2 FQNEAQ. The CDR3 is 13 residues long. Trimming shortened V by 1 base and J by 12 bases, and 10 bases separated the two germline ends. The protocol was immunoSEQ multiplex PCR, while the TCRdb copy is restricted to in-frame clones and leaves out a portion. Of roughly 250,000 clones in the sample, 87% are singletons; the top ten hold approximately 3%.

This clonotype was sampled from a person aged 18 to 59 who received the Ad26.COV2.S COVID-19 vaccine or a placebo. The genes are TRBV7-8 and TRBJ2-6; perhaps TRBD1 as D (5 bases). The sample was peripheral blood, taken in a trial of Ad26.COV2.S vaccine versus placebo. CDR3 bases: TGTGCCAGCAGCTTAGTCGGACATCGCGTCCTGACTTTC. It is translated as CASSLVGHRVLTF.